This TCR beta chain was identified in a study of cytomegalovirus exposure and HLA in healthy donors. Nominally healthy donors were sampled, though unrecorded immune exposures were likely. Researchers ran the PCR with 60 Vbeta and 13 Jbeta primers. TCRdb keeps only in-frame clones here, not all; method: immunoSEQ multiplex PCR. This repertoire shows some 150,000 clones, about 70% found once; its top ten account for about 2.2%. The germline gives CDR1 MNHEY, CDR2 SVGAGI. The CDR3 runs to 11 residues. Trimming left V 7 bases short and J 3 bases short, with 7 bases between. The chain couples TRBV6-5 to TRBJ2-7; no definite D call. The sequenced sample consisted of PBMCs. The sequence came from a woman aged 55-69 years in good health and CMV-seropositive. CDR3 protein: CASTGRYEQYF. CDR3 sequence (DNA): TGTGCCAGCACAGGCCGCTACGAGCAGTACTTC.